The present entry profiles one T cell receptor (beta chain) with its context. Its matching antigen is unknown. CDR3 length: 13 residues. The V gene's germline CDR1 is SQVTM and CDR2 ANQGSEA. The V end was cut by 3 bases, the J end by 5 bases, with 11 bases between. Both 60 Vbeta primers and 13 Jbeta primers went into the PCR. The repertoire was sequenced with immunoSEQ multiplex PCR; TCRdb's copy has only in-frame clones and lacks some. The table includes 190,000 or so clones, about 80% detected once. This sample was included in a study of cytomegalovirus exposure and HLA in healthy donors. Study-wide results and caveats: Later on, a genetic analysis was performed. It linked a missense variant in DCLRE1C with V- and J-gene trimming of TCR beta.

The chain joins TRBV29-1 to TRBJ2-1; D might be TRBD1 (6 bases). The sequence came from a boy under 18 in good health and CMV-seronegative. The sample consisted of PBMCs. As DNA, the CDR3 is TGCAGCGTTGAGGGTCAGGGGAACAATGAGCAGTTCTTC. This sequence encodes CSVEGQGNNEQFF.